This entry lists 10 T cell receptor beta chains sequenced from one sample in a study of blood T cells in healthy people across ages (dated by TCRdb to between 2014 and 2017). Libraries were constructed by 5' RACE. TCRdb records Illumina HiSeq 2500 as the sequencer. A second PCR of 7 to 11 cycles was performed with a sample-barcoded 5' primer and a J-beta primer mix. Starting from the raw public reads, TCRdb applied fastp trimming at Q25, assembled clones with MiXCR and retained in-frame beta chains. Each entry merges the rows of one CDR3 protein and shows their most common DNA and genes. For this sample the table gives about 720,000 distinct CDR3 sequences, of which around a fifth were detected only once. The top ten clonotypes cover roughly a fifth of the sample. Sequencing was carried out using blood. The source of these receptors is a man between 70 and 80 years old in good health.

This chain uses TRBV10-3 with TRBJ2-7, with D possibly TRBD1 on 6 matching bases. The CDR3 runs 14 residues. With 2 bases removed from V and 3 bases from J, the gap between germline ends came to 11 bases. The germline V gene encodes CDR1 ENHRY and CDR2 SYGVKD. DNA for the CDR3: TGTGCCATCAGTGAGGCTCTGGACAGCTACGAGCAGTACGTC. This codes for CAISEALDSYEQYV.

This clonotype was seen only a few times. CDR3 loop: CASSLDRGLAGANEQFF. In DNA, the CDR3 is TGTGCCAGCAGCTTAGATAGGGGACTAGCGGGGGCAAATGAGCAGTTCTTC. The J gene is TRBJ2-5, the V gene TRBV7-9; 14 bases line up with TRBD2. The J call is uncertain, as TRBJ2-1 better fits the DNA end. This CDR3 contains 17 residues. Per germline, CDR1 SEHNR and CDR2 FQNEAQ (reference sequence).

This chain links TRBV25-1 with TRBJ1-2, with TRBD1 matching 8 bases. The V segment lost 8 bases and the J segment 8 bases; nucleotides outside the gene matches: 7. Germline CDR1 reads MGHDK; CDR2 reads SYGVNS. CDR3 size: 12 residues. CDR3 coding DNA: TGTGCCAGCGGCGGGAGGACAGGGGGCTACACCTTC. This codes for CASGGRTGGYTF.

This clonotype occurred many times. CDR3 region: CSARGTSGGDTGELFF. In nucleotides, the CDR3 is TGCAGTGCTAGAGGGACTAGCGGGGGGGACACCGGGGAGCTGTTTTTT. J is TRBJ2-2 and V is TRBV20-1, with TRBD2 matching over 15 bases. The ends lost 1 base at V and 3 bases at J; junction bases unmatched: 0. Germline values: CDR1 DFQATT, CDR2 SNEGSKA (reference sequence). This CDR3 has 16 residues.

V and J are TRBV7-2 and TRBJ2-5, with a tentative D call TRBD1 (6 bases). The CDR3 is 17 residues long. Germline assignment: CDR1 SGHTA and CDR2 FQGNSA. Between the trimmed V and J ends, which lost 1 base and 3 bases, there was a span of 18 bases. CDR3: CASSLEVPGKGEETQYF. CDR3 nucleotides: TGTGCCAGCAGCTTAGAGGTCCCCGGGAAGGGGGAAGAGACCCAGTACTTC.

Only a few counts were recorded for this clonotype. A junction end diverges from the germline sequence, so it may reflect a read error. The rearrangement links TRBV12-3 or TRBV12-4 to TRBJ1-2, with TRBD1 as a possible D gene (6 bases). The CDR3 has 15 amino acids. This CDR3 reads CVSSYTGLSTDGYTF. The CDR3 DNA follows: TGTGTCAGCAGTTATACAGGGCTTAGTACGGATGGCTACACCTTC.

This clonotype was observed a handful of times. The chain couples TRBV20-1 to TRBJ1-6, with D unclear. There are 13 residues in the CDR3. Deletions cut 5 bases from V and 7 bases from J, with 12 bases between. Germline V gene sequence: CDR1 DFQATT, CDR2 SNEGSKA (reference sequence). The CDR3 is CSAPGQSNSPLHF. Written as DNA, the CDR3 is TGCAGTGCTCCGGGCCAGAGCAATTCACCCCTCCACTTT.

This rearrangement joins TRBV5-6 to TRBJ1-2; TRBD1 might be the D (5 bases). CDR1 is SGHDT, CDR2 YYEEEE, per germline. V gave up 0 bases and J gave up 8 bases, with 14 bases separating them. The CDR3 has 14 amino acids. The CDR3 nucleotides are TGTGCCAGCAGCTTGGTCGAAAGGGGCAGAGGCTACACCTTC. It yields the protein CASSLVERGRGYTF.

This sequence joins TRBV29-1 and TRBJ2-2; 8 bases line up with TRBD1. This CDR3 contains 16 residues. V trimming: 4 bases; J trimming: 3 bases; junction bases outside the gene matches: 10. The germline CDR1 and CDR2 sequences are SQVTM and ANQGSEA. Written as DNA, the CDR3 is TGCAGCGTTGCTAATATGGACAGGGCCTACACCGGGGAGCTGTTTTTT. This translates into CSVANMDRAYTGELFF.

This clonotype occurred a few times. DNA of the CDR3: TGTGCCAGCAGCTCAGATAGCGGGTTATACAATGAGCAGTTCTTC. Its translation: CASSSDSGLYNEQFF. The chain employs TRBV5-4 and TRBJ2-1; TRBD2 agrees at 7 bases. V was clipped by 3 bases and J by 4 bases; unmatched bases: 7. Germline V CDR1 and CDR2: SGHNT, YYREEE (reference sequence). The CDR3 totals 15 residues.